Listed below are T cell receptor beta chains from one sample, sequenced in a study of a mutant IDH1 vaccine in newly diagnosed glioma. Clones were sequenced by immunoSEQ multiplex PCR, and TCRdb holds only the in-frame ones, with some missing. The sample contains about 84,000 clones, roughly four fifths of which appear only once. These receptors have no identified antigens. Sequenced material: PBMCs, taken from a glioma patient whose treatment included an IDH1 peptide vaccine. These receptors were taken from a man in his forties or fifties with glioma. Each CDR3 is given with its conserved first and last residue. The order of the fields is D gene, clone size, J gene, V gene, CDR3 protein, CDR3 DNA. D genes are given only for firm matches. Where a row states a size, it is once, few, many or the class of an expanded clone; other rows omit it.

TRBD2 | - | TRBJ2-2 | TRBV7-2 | CASSGWTRETGELFF | TGTGCCAGCAGCGGGTGGACTAGGGAAACCGGGGAGCTGTTTTTT
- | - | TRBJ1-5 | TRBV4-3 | CASSQDRRTGQPQHF | TGCGCCAGCAGCCAAGACAGGAGGACGGGACAGCCCCAGCATTTT
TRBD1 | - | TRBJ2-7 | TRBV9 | CASSLTPGQSFYEQYF | TGTGCCAGCAGCCTTACCCCGGGACAGAGCTTCTACGAGCAGTACTTC
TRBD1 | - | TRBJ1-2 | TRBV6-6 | CASSAGQGRLDGYTF | TGTGCCAGCAGCGCGGGACAGGGTCGTCTGGATGGCTACACCTTC
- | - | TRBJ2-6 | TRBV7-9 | CASSLWGALRTNVLTF | TGTGCCAGCAGCTTGTGGGGGGCGCTTAGGACCAACGTCCTGACTTTC
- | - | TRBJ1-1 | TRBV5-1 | CASSLDGLLNTEAFF | TGCGCCAGCAGCTTGGATGGGCTCCTGAACACTGAAGCTTTCTTT
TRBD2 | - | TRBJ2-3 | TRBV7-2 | CASSTLLAGLTDTQYF | TGTGCCAGCAGCACCCTTCTAGCGGGGTTAACAGATACGCAGTATTTT
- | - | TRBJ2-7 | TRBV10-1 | CASSDMRTAYEQYF | TGCGCCAGCAGTGATATGCGTACCGCCTACGAGCAGTACTTC
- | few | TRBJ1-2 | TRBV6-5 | CASSPAGRGYTF | TGTGCCAGCAGTCCTGCGGGACGTGGCTACACCTTC
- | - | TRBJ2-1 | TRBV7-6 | CASSLTVFSYNEQFF | TGTGCCAGCAGCTTAACCGTTTTCTCCTACAATGAGCAGTTCTTC
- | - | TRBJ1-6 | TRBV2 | CASNVGGSGSPLHF | TGTGCCAGCAACGTCGGCGGCTCCGGTTCACCCCTCCACTTT
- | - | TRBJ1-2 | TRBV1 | CTSSLRDPRKGYTF | TGCACCAGCAGCCTTAGAGACCCTAGAAAGGGCTACACCTTC
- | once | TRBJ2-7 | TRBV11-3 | CASSPGGTAPDEQYF | TGTGCCAGCAGCCCAGGGGGGACAGCACCGGACGAGCAGTACTTC
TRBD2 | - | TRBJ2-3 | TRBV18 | CASSPLRTSGRLDTQYF | TGTGCCAGCTCACCACTTCGGACTAGCGGGAGGCTGGATACGCAGTATTTT
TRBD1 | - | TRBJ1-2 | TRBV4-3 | CASSHPGQGADGYTF | TGCGCCAGCAGCCACCCGGGACAGGGGGCTGATGGCTACACCTTC
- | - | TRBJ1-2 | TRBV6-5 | CASSYNIMNYGYTF | TGTGCCAGCAGTTACAATATCATGAACTATGGCTACACCTTC
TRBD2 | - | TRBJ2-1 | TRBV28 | CASRRSGRNHNEQFF | TGTGCCAGCAGAAGAAGCGGGAGGAACCACAATGAGCAGTTCTTC
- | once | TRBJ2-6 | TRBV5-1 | CASSLLAVFGGKSASGANVLTF | TGCGCCAGCAGCTTGTTGGCAGTGTTTGGGGGAAAATCGGCCTCTGGGGCCAACGTCCTGACTTTC
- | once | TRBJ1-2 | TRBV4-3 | CASSQAIRGGPYYGYTF | TGCGCCAGCAGCCAAGCTATCCGGGGGGGCCCCTATTATGGCTACACCTTC
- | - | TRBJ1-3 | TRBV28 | CASSLIATGSGNTIYF | TGTGCCAGCAGTTTAATAGCCACCGGCTCTGGAAACACCATATATTTT
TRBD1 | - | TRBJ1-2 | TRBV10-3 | CAISELTGGLPYGYTF | TGTGCCATCAGTGAGTTGACAGGGGGCTTACCCTATGGCTACACCTTC
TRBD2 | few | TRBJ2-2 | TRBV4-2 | CASSQDRRLAGDTGELFF | TGTGCCAGCAGCCAAGATCGGAGACTAGCGGGAGACACCGGGGAGCTGTTTTTT
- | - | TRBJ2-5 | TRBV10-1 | CASSVQAKETQYF | TGCGCCAGCAGTGTACAGGCCAAAGAGACCCAGTACTTC
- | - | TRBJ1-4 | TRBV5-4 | CASSSADSEKLFF | TGTGCCAGCAGCTCCGCCGACAGTGAAAAACTGTTTTTT
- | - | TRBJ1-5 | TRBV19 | CASSAESSNQPQHF | TGTGCCAGTTCTGCAGAATCTAGCAATCAGCCCCAGCATTTT
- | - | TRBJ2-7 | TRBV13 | CASSSRAYEQYF | TGTGCCAGCAGCTCCAGGGCCTACGAGCAGTACTTC
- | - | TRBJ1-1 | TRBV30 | CAWRTPRFWEGVNTEAFF | TGTGCCTGGAGGACCCCCAGGTTTTGGGAGGGTGTGAACACTGAAGCTTTCTTT
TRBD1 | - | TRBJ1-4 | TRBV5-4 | CASSIGQGRNEKLFF | TGTGCCAGCAGCATCGGACAGGGCCGTAACGAAAAACTGTTTTTT
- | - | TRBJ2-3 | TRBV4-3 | CASSHMGHDAMDTQYF | TGCGCCAGCAGCCATATGGGGCACGACGCCATGGATACGCAGTATTTT